Presented here are 11 T cell receptor beta chains from one specimen sequenced in a study of CD8+ T cells in alopecia areata. The treatment here: oral pan-JAK inhibitor, 5-10 mg twice daily. TCR sequencing used cDNA made by reverse transcription of extracted RNA. Here immunoSEQ multiplex PCR was the method, and the copy in TCRdb shows in-frame clones only, minus some. The sample yields a few hundred thousand clones, over 45% seen once. Here the sequenced sample was CD4+ T cells sorted from blood, taken around week 54, from a patient treated with tofacitinib. These receptors all stem from a human donor with alopecia areata.

This clone was seen more than once but under ten times. DNA for the CDR3: TGTGCCACCAGCCTAGATAACAGGGACACCGGGGAGCTGTTTTTT. Translating it yields CATSLDNRDTGELFF. The rearrangement uses TRBV15 and TRBJ2-2; TRBD1 is a possible D gene (6 bases). V gave up 5 bases and J gave up 3 bases, with 13 bases separating them. The CDR3 runs to 15 residues. The germline gives CDR1 LNHNV, CDR2 YYDKDF (reference sequence).

This clone occurred a few times. This rearrangement joins TRBV15 to TRBJ1-1; tentative D call: TRBD1 (6 bases). Trimming removed 0 bases at V and 4 bases at J, with 9 bases between. Per germline, CDR1 LNHNV and CDR2 YYDKDF (reference sequence). The CDR3 consists of 14 residues. The CDR3 coding sequence is TGTGCCACCAGCAGAGATCAGGGGAGCACTGAAGCTTTCTTT. Translating gives CATSRDQGSTEAFF.

This clone was seen a handful of times. The V gene is TRBV5-1, the J gene TRBJ1-1; D not certain. Germline V gene data show CDR1 as SGHRS and CDR2 as YFSETQ. This CDR3 spans 13 amino acids. The V end lost 0 bases, the J end lost 6 bases, and 9 bases lay between the germline ends. As DNA, the CDR3 is TGCGCCAGCAGCTTGGCCCTGGGCTCTGAAGCTTTCTTT. It yields the protein CASSLALGSEAFF.

This clone was detected only a few times. The chain recombines TRBV18 with TRBJ1-3; the D is unclear. Germline CDR1 and CDR2: KGHSH and LQKENI. CDR3 size: 16 residues. The V and J ends lost 5 bases and 0 bases respectively, with 14 bases between them. The CDR3 nucleotides read TGTGCCAGCTCAAGTAGCCCGGCTGGCTCTGGAAACACCATATATTTT. Its translation is CASSSSPAGSGNTIYF.

CDR3 DNA: TGCAGTGCTAGTGTGGTTGAGCAGTTCTTC. Protein sequence: CSASVVEQFF. This chain links TRBV20-1 with TRBJ2-1, with D hard to call. The V end was cut by 3 bases, the J end by 9 bases, with 6 bases between. This CDR3 has 10 residues. In germline, CDR1 is DFQATT, CDR2 SNEGSKA (reference sequence).

The chain employs TRBV14 and TRBJ2-7, with TRBD2 as a possible D gene (5 bases). The CDR3 spans 15 residues. Trimming stripped 4 bases from V and 7 bases from J, with 20 bases between. CDR1 SGHDN and CDR2 FVKESK come from the germline V gene. In DNA form, the CDR3 reads TGTGCCAGCAGCCGAAAGTTGGGGAGTAATCCGGAGCAGTACTTC. This gives the protein CASSRKLGSNPEQYF.

With regard to this clone: Germline is not matched at one junction end, which may reflect a read error. The chain joins TRBV15 to TRBJ2-1, with D tentatively TRBD2 (7 bases). The CDR3 is 13 residues long. Germline V lookup: CDR1 LNHNV, CDR2 YYDKDF (reference sequence). The DNA for the CDR3 is TGTGCCACCAGCCCCAGTAGGGGGACTATTCCGATCTTC. Amino acid sequence: CATSPSRGTIPIF.

The V gene is TRBV25-1, the J gene TRBJ1-2; D is possibly TRBD1 (6 bases). The germline V gene encodes CDR1 MGHDK and CDR2 SYGVNS. Trimming shortened V by 4 bases and J by 6 bases, and 21 bases separated the two germline ends. This CDR3 comprises 16 residues. CDR3 sequence: CASSGAGGQKADGYTF. The CDR3 nucleotides read TGTGCCAGCAGTGGGGCGGGGGGACAAAAGGCAGATGGCTACACCTTC.

V and J are TRBV4-3 and TRBJ2-3, with a tentative D call TRBD2 (7 bases). Germline V gene sequence: CDR1 LGHNA, CDR2 YSLEER. V was trimmed by 4 bases and J by 0 bases, leaving 29 bases between them. This CDR3 spans 21 amino acids. The CDR3 is CASSLPSRGAMPFHSTDTQYF. The CDR3 coding sequence is TGCGCCAGCAGCCTCCCTAGCCGGGGGGCCATGCCGTTTCATAGCACAGATACGCAGTATTTT.

This chain links TRBV5-6 with TRBJ2-2; no firm D call. CDR1 is SGHDT, CDR2 YYEEEE, per germline. Trimming shortened V by 4 bases and J by 5 bases, and 12 bases separated the two germline ends. The CDR3 has 14 residues. CDR3 bases: TGTGCCAGCAGCGCCACCATTAGAACCGGGGAGCTGTTTTTT. Its protein product is CASSATIRTGELFF.

The chain couples TRBV30 to TRBJ2-7, with D perhaps matching TRBD1 (6 bases). In germline, CDR1 is GTSNPN, CDR2 SVGIG (reference sequence). V lost 3 bases and J lost 0, with 9 bases in between. The CDR3 is made up of 13 amino acids. The CDR3 DNA reads TGTGCCTGGAGCCGACAGGTCTCCTACGAGCAGTACTTC. This translates into CAWSRQVSYEQYF.